The TCR beta chain under discussion was sequenced for a study of T cell repertoires in ileal Crohn's disease. Study at large: Surgery for a complication: stricturing in 61%, penetrating in 39%. About half of patients got postoperative therapy: about a dozen thiopurines, over 15 anti-TNF.

TCRdb keeps only in-frame clones here, not all; method: immunoSEQ multiplex PCR. The data show 15,000 to 20,000 clones, with around two thirds seen just once and under 6% held by the top ten. Worth noting for this clone: Its target is not known. This sample also contains other DNA sequences that code for the same CDR3.

V dropped 7 bases and J dropped 7; count of bases not matched to a gene: 9. Germline CDR1 and CDR2: SQVTM and ANQGSEA. The CDR3 runs 13 residues. Study conclusions and caveats: Compared with non-smokers, active smokers at surgery showed more clonal expansions. Endoscopic recurrence occurred in every patient whose clonality exceeded 26.8%.

This clonotype was obtained from an adult with Crohn's disease. Sequenced input: ileal tissue. J is TRBJ2-2 and V is TRBV29-1; 7 nucleotides agree with TRBD2. The CDR3, as DNA: TGCAGCGCTGTGGAAGCGGGATACGGGGAGCTGTTTTTT. Translating gives CSAVEAGYGELFF.